These 6 T cell receptor beta chains were all obtained from the same sample, sequenced in a study of blood T cell repertoires in COVID-19. Some clones are missing from TCRdb's copy, which holds only in-frame ones; the method was immunoSEQ multiplex PCR. The table records about 250,000 clones, roughly nine tenths of them present only once. Sequencing used PBMCs or T cells enriched from blood (not recorded which). The receptors come from a woman between 50 and 59 years old who had recovered from COVID-19.

The V call is TRBV6-4, the J call TRBJ1-5, with D uncertain. CDR1 is MRHNA and CDR2 is SNTAGT in the germline V gene. This CDR3 contains 16 residues. Trimming pared 6 bases from V and 5 bases from J, leaving 20 bases between. The CDR3 DNA reads as TGTGCCAGCAGCGGGAAGGATCACGCTTTCGATCAGCCCCAGCATTTT. Protein product: CASSGKDHAFDQPQHF.

On this clone itself: Other DNA sequences from this sample encode an identical CDR3 as well. The rearrangement uses TRBV18 and TRBJ1-1; D ambiguous. The CDR3 has 13 residues. Germline V gives CDR1 KGHSH, CDR2 LQKENI. V was shortened by 3 bases and J by 5 bases, with 10 bases between the two germline ends. CDR3 sequence: CASSPSGGTEAFF. The CDR3 region has the DNA TGTGCCAGCTCACCCAGCGGCGGGACTGAAGCTTTCTTT.

V and J are TRBV30 and TRBJ1-5; 7 bases are a match to TRBD1. Trimming took 7 bases from V and 3 from J; bases not matched to a gene: 9. The CDR3 covers 14 residues. Germline CDR1 GTSNPN, CDR2 SVGIG (reference sequence). The CDR3 DNA sequence: TGTGCCTACAATCCGACAGGGTACAATCAGCCCCAGCATTTT. Translation: CAYNPTGYNQPQHF.

V is TRBV30 and J is TRBJ2-2; 7 bases are shared with TRBD1. There are 17 residues in the CDR3. J was trimmed by 2 bases and V by 1 base; bases with no gene match: 10. Germline CDR1 and CDR2: GTSNPN and SVGIG (reference sequence). The CDR3 loop reads CAWSGRTGLKNTGELFF. CDR3 DNA sequence: TGTGCCTGGAGTGGTCGGACAGGCCTAAAAAACACCGGGGAGCTGTTTTTT.

The V and J genes are TRBV28 and TRBJ1-3; 7 bases line up with TRBD1. Germline trimming cut 5 bases from V and 1 base from J; bases unmatched to any gene: 5. From germline, CDR1 is MDHEN and CDR2 SYDVKM. This CDR3 spans 15 amino acids. CDR3 sequence reads: CASSLPQGSGNTIYF. In nucleotides, the CDR3 is TGTGCCAGCAGTCTACCACAGGGGTCTGGAAACACCATATATTTT.

J is TRBJ1-1 and V is TRBV10-3; D remains unclear. From germline, CDR1 is ENHRY and CDR2 SYGVKD. The CDR3 has 13 amino acids. V shed 3 bases and J shed 4 bases, with 9 bases lying between them. The CDR3 is CAISENPSTEAFF. The CDR3 bases are TGTGCCATCAGTGAAAATCCGAGCACTGAAGCTTTCTTT.